These 21 T cell receptor beta chains originate from one sample sequenced in a study of OX40 agonist ivuxolimab in advanced cancers. Here immunoSEQ multiplex PCR was the method, and the copy in TCRdb shows in-frame clones only, minus some. Here the sample spans fewer than 85,000 clones, around 87% being singletons. The sequencing here drew on CD4+ or CD8+ T cells sorted from blood, taken in a trial of the OX40 agonist ivuxolimab. The source is an adult with an advanced solid tumor such as melanoma, head and neck, liver or kidney cancer.

The chain recombines TRBV9 with TRBJ2-3; D gene uncertain. The CDR3 sequence is 13 residues long. V shed 0 bases and J shed 5 bases, with 7 bases lying between them. Per the germline V gene, CDR1 is SGDLS and CDR2 is YYNGEE. CDR3 DNA sequence: TGTGCCAGCAGCGTAGAGGTTAAAGATACGCAGTATTTT. This sequence encodes CASSVEVKDTQYF.

Only a few counts were recorded for this clone. For the CDR3, the DNA is TGTGCCAGCAGCGTAGGGGTCTATGGCTACACCTTC. Its protein product is CASSVGVYGYTF. The V and J genes are TRBV9 and TRBJ1-2; D not resolved. The CDR3 covers 12 residues. The V gene lost 0 bases and the J gene lost 4 bases, with 4 bases spanning the gap. CDR1 and CDR2 (germline): SGDLS, YYNGEE.

The chain carries TRBV6-6 and TRBJ1-2, with 7 nucleotides matching TRBD1. Germline CDR1 reads MNHNY; CDR2 reads SVGAGI (reference sequence). The CDR3 consists of 15 residues. V dropped 2 bases and J dropped 2; count of bases not matched to a gene: 5. The chain's CDR3 is CASSYERTGNYGYTF. In DNA form, the CDR3 reads TGTGCCAGCAGTTACGAAAGGACAGGCAACTATGGCTACACCTTC.

The chain carries TRBV7-3 and TRBJ2-5; D is undetermined. Trimming removed 4 bases at V and 5 bases at J, with 11 bases between. This CDR3 spans 13 amino acids. CDR1 and CDR2 from the germline V gene are SGHTA and FQGTGA. CDR3 residues: CASSSQPEETQYF. The CDR3 nucleotides are TGTGCCAGCAGCTCACAACCCGAGGAGACCCAGTACTTC. The whole variable domain, filled in from reference TRBV7-3 and TRBJ2-5, reads GAGVSQTPSNKVTEKGKYVELRCDPISGHTALYWYRQSLGQGPEFLIYFQGTGAADDSGLPNDRFFAVRPEGSVSTLKIQRTERGDSAVYLCASSSQPEETQYFGPGTRLLVL.

V is TRBV7-2 and J is TRBJ2-7, with D tentatively TRBD2 (6 bases). CDR1 is SGHTA and CDR2 is FQGNSA in the germline V gene. This CDR3 has 14 amino acids. The V and J ends lost 0 bases and 0 bases respectively, with 6 bases between them. CDR3 protein: CASSLAGGSYEQYF. The CDR3 coding sequence is TGTGCCAGCAGCTTAGCGGGAGGCTCCTACGAGCAGTACTTC.

V usage is TRBV7-2 and J usage is TRBJ2-7; TRBD1 is a possible D gene (5 bases). Per the germline V gene, CDR1 is SGHTA and CDR2 is FQGNSA. The CDR3 runs 16 residues. Trimming stripped 1 base from V and 0 bases from J, with 13 bases between. CDR3 amino acids: CASSLVVARGSYEQYF. The DNA for the CDR3 is TGTGCCAGCAGCTTAGTTGTGGCAAGGGGCTCCTACGAGCAGTACTTC.

This rearrangement joins TRBV9 to TRBJ1-5, with unresolved D. The V gene's germline CDR1 is SGDLS and CDR2 YYNGEE. V was pared by 4 bases and J by 3 bases, with 11 bases between. The CDR3 contains 14 residues. The CDR3: CASSLSGNNQPQHF. Here the CDR3 DNA reads TGTGCCAGCAGCCTCTCCGGGAACAATCAGCCCCAGCATTTT.

The CDR3 loop is CASRTSGEGNEQFF. CDR3 bases: TGTGCCAGCAGGACTAGCGGGGAGGGCAATGAGCAGTTCTTC. J is TRBJ2-1 and V is TRBV6-5; 11 nucleotides line up with TRBD2. V gave up 6 bases and J gave up 6 bases; unmatched junction bases: 4. The CDR3 has 14 residues. Per the germline V gene, CDR1 is MNHEY and CDR2 is SVGAGI.

The rearrangement uses TRBV14 and TRBJ2-3, with D tentatively TRBD1 (6 bases). The CDR3 consists of 20 residues. V dropped 4 bases and J dropped 2 bases, with 28 bases sitting between them. In germline, CDR1 is SGHDN, CDR2 FVKESK. In DNA form, the CDR3 reads TGTGCCAGCAGCCTCTCGGGGCTTGGGGGCCACGGGCTATACACAGATACGCAGTATTTT. Protein sequence: CASSLSGLGGHGLYTDTQYF. The full variable domain, with the rest looked up from reference TRBV14 and TRBJ2-3, is EAGVTQFPSHSVIEKGQTVTLRCDPISGHDNLYWYRRVMGKEIKFLLHFVKESKQDESGMPNNRFLAERTGGTYSTLKVQPAELEDSGVYFCASSLSGLGGHGLYTDTQYFGPGTRLTVL.

The chain employs TRBV5-4 and TRBJ2-1, with no clear D. Trimming stripped 2 bases from V and 7 bases from J, with 4 bases between. The CDR3 extends over 11 amino acids. The germline V gene has CDR1 SGHNT and CDR2 YYREEE (reference sequence). The CDR3 sequence: CASSFRNEQFF. The CDR3 coding sequence is TGTGCCAGCAGCTTTAGGAATGAGCAGTTCTTC. The variable domain in full, with the rest retrieved from reference TRBV5-4 and TRBJ2-1, is ETGVTQSPTHLIKTRGQQVTLRCSSQSGHNTVSWYQQALGQGPQFIFQYYREEENGRGNFPPRFSGLQFPNYSSELNVNALELDDSALYLCASSFRNEQFFGPGTRLTVL.

V gene TRBV9 combines with J gene TRBJ2-2, with TRBD2 as a possible D gene (5 bases). CDR1 and CDR2 from the germline V gene are SGDLS and YYNGEE. The ends were cut back, 4 bases at V and 6 bases at J, with 16 bases in the middle. The CDR3 sequence is 15 residues long. The CDR3 sequence is CASSRGSLTSGELFF. The CDR3 DNA is TGTGCCAGCAGCCGAGGGTCGCTCACGTCCGGGGAGCTGTTTTTT.

This chain connects TRBV11-2 to TRBJ2-5; 8 bases are shared with TRBD2. Losses at the gene ends were 1 base for V and 5 bases for J; bases not matched to a gene: 6. The germline gives CDR1 SGHAT, CDR2 FQNNGV. The CDR3 totals 15 residues. This chain's CDR3 is CASSLVGLALETQYF. The DNA for the CDR3 is TGTGCCAGCAGCTTAGTCGGACTAGCTCTTGAGACCCAGTACTTC. Drawing the rest from reference TRBV11-2 and TRBJ2-5, the complete variable domain is EAGVAQSPRYKIIEKRQSVAFWCNPISGHATLYWYQQILGQGPKLLIQFQNNGVVDDSQLPKDRFSAERLKGVDSTLKIQPAKLEDSAVYLCASSLVGLALETQYFGPGTRLLVL.

The chain joins TRBV5-1 to TRBJ1-4; 7 nucleotides line up with TRBD1. The CDR3 has 17 residues. CDR1 SGHRS and CDR2 YFSETQ come from the germline V gene. The V and J ends lost 4 bases and 3 bases, in that order; junction bases with no gene match: 12. For the CDR3, the DNA is TGCGCCAGCAGCCTCTCCCTCGACAGGGTAGCTAATGAAAAACTGTTTTTT. Translation: CASSLSLDRVANEKLFF.

V gene TRBV19 combines with J gene TRBJ2-2, with a weak D call TRBD2 (5 bases). The CDR3 is 15 residues long. V lost 8 bases to trimming and J lost 0 bases, with 13 bases between them. The germline CDR1 and CDR2 sequences are LNHDA and SQIVND (reference sequence). The CDR3 is CASRLPGSNTGELFF. CDR3 DNA sequence: TGTGCCAGTCGGTTACCGGGGTCGAACACCGGGGAGCTGTTTTTT.

The rearrangement links TRBV7-9 to TRBJ2-1; 7 nucleotides match TRBD1. CDR3 size: 12 residues. The V segment lost 5 bases and the J segment 9 bases; nucleotides outside the gene matches: 4. Germline lookup yields CDR1 SEHNR and CDR2 FQNEAQ (reference sequence). The CDR3 DNA sequence: TGTGCCAGCAGCCGAGGGGGCGGTGAGCAGTTCTTC. It specifies CASSRGGGEQFF.

This chain links TRBV7-2 with TRBJ2-5, with 7 bases identical to TRBD1. CDR1 and CDR2 from the germline V gene are SGHTA and FQGNSA. V shed 5 bases, J shed 5 bases, and the junction held 8 bases outside the gene matches. The CDR3 loop spans 14 amino acids. As DNA, the CDR3 is TGTGCCAGCAGCCCCCGACAGGGCTGGGAGACCCAGTACTTC. It codes for CASSPRQGWETQYF.

V is TRBV5-1 and J is TRBJ2-7; either TRBD1 or TRBD2 may fit D (5 bases each). Trimming shortened V by 0 bases and J by 3 bases, and 10 bases separated the two germline ends. The CDR3 sequence is 14 residues long. Germline V gene data show CDR1 as SGHRS and CDR2 as YFSETQ. This CDR3 reads CASSLERDVYEQYF. For the CDR3, the DNA is TGCGCCAGCAGCTTGGAGAGGGACGTCTACGAGCAGTACTTC.

The chain is built from TRBV7-3 and TRBJ2-2; 9 bases line up with TRBD1. The CDR3 sequence is 19 residues long. V was clipped by 5 bases and J by 5 bases; unmatched bases: 18. Germline CDR1 and CDR2: SGHTA and FQGTGA. The CDR3 sequence is CASSAIPNRGLVATGELFF. CDR3 bases: TGTGCCAGCAGCGCCATACCAAACAGGGGGCTTGTGGCTACCGGGGAGCTGTTTTTT.

The V and J genes are TRBV6-4 and TRBJ2-3, with no clear D. There are 15 residues in the CDR3. The germline V gene encodes CDR1 MRHNA and CDR2 SNTAGT. V shed 3 bases and J shed 2 bases, with 12 bases lying between them. The chain's CDR3 is CASSEGPAPTDTQYF. DNA for the CDR3: TGTGCCAGCAGTGAAGGGCCAGCCCCCACAGATACGCAGTATTTT.

The CDR3 region is CASSLVTGDQPQHF. DNA for the CDR3: TGTGCCAGCAGCTTAGTTACAGGGGATCAGCCCCAGCATTTT. This chain connects TRBV7-2 to TRBJ1-5, with TRBD1 identical over 7 bases. CDR1 SGHTA and CDR2 FQGNSA come from the germline V gene. The CDR3 is 14 residues long. Unmatched junction bases numbered 2, after V lost 1 base and J lost 5 bases. Based on the CDR3 plus reference TRBV7-2 and TRBJ1-5, the full variable domain is GAGVSQSPSNKVTEKGKDVELRCDPISGHTALYWYRQSLGQGLEFLIYFQGNSAPDKSGLPSDRFSAERTGGSVSTLTIQRTQQEDSAVYLCASSLVTGDQPQHFGDGTRLSIL.

This clone was counted a few times. V gene TRBV11-3 combines with J gene TRBJ2-3, with a possible D match to TRBD2 (5 bases). V lost 1 base and J lost 2, with 7 bases in between. The CDR3 is made up of 14 amino acids. The germline V gene has CDR1 SGHNT and CDR2 YENEEA. CDR3 sequence: CASSLGTFTDTQYF. The CDR3, as DNA: TGTGCCAGCAGCTTAGGGACTTTCACAGATACGCAGTATTTT.